These 12 T cell receptor beta chains were all obtained from the same sample, sequenced in a study of beta chain features in type 1 diabetes. The investigators reverse transcribed all of the isolated RNA, so they sequenced expressed TCRB transcripts. The repertoire was sequenced with immunoSEQ multiplex PCR; TCRdb's copy has only in-frame clones and lacks some. In the table there are roughly 350,000 clones, about 10% of which are singletons. Sample: naive CD4+ T cells from blood. The receptors were sampled from a young woman in good health.

This clone was observed a few times. The chain has TRBV10-3 and TRBJ2-1; D possibly corresponds to TRBD2 (5 bases). The germline V gene has CDR1 ENHRY and CDR2 SYGVKD. The V end was cut by 5 bases, the J end by 9 bases, with 14 bases between. The CDR3 is 13 amino acids. CDR3 bases: TGTGCCATCAGTACCCGGGGAACCAGTGAGCAGTTCTTC. Protein sequence: CAISTRGTSEQFF.

This clone was detected only a few times. The chain recombines TRBV28 with TRBJ2-6; TRBD2 might be the D (5 bases). V was trimmed by 7 bases and J by 2 bases, leaving 12 bases between them. Germline loops: CDR1 MDHEN, CDR2 SYDVKM. The CDR3 runs to 15 residues. The CDR3 loop is CASTVTGTGANVLTF. The CDR3 DNA sequence: TGTGCCAGCACTGTTACGGGAACTGGGGCCAACGTCCTGACTTTC.

Comment on this clone: At one end the junction does not follow the germline gene, possibly because of a read error. The V gene is TRBV7-9, the J gene TRBJ2-3; 10 bases agree with TRBD2. Per the germline V gene, CDR1 is SEHNR and CDR2 is FQNEAQ (reference sequence). The CDR3 runs 14 residues. The CDR3 spells CASSIAGGEDTQYF. CDR3 nucleotide sequence: TGTGCCAGCAGCATAGCGGGAGGAGAAGATACGCAGTATTTT.

This clone was observed a handful of times. The chain couples TRBV28 to TRBJ1-5; 10 bases fit TRBD1. Unmatched junction bases numbered 7, after V lost 8 bases and J lost 3 bases. The CDR3 is 15 residues long. CDR1 MDHEN and CDR2 SYDVKM come from the germline V gene. The CDR3 here is CASCLGQGDNQPQHF. CDR3 nucleotide sequence: TGTGCCAGCTGCCTTGGACAGGGGGACAATCAGCCCCAGCATTTT.

This clone has more than one count but fewer than ten. The rearrangement uses TRBV29-1 and TRBJ1-1; 8 bases are a match to TRBD1. Trimming removed 7 bases from V and 2 bases from J; junction bases left unmatched: 12. Germline-derived CDR1 and CDR2 are SQVTM and ANQGSEA. CDR3 length: 15 residues. The CDR3 spells CSAPDRVGKNTEAFF. In DNA form, the CDR3 reads TGCAGCGCCCCGGACAGGGTAGGGAAAAACACTGAAGCTTTCTTT.

This clone has just a few counts. This chain's CDR3 is CASSMGLAGIAYEQYF. CDR3 bases: TGCGCCAGCAGCATGGGACTAGCGGGAATCGCATACGAGCAGTACTTC. This rearrangement joins TRBV4-3 to TRBJ2-7, with 13 positions matching TRBD2. CDR3 length: 16 residues. The germline V gene has CDR1 LGHNA and CDR2 YSLEER. Trimming cost V 5 bases and J 4 bases; bases outside gene matches: 8.

This clone has just a few counts. The chain links TRBV29-1 to TRBJ2-5; 7 bases line up with TRBD2. The germline CDR1 and CDR2 sequences are SQVTM and ANQGSEA. CDR3 size: 13 residues. With V trimmed by 2 bases and J by 2 bases, 2 bases remained unmatched. The CDR3 sequence is CSVELAEQETQYF. The CDR3, as DNA: TGCAGCGTTGAACTAGCGGAGCAAGAGACCCAGTACTTC.

The rearrangement links TRBV7-2 to TRBJ2-7; 11 bases match TRBD1. J gave up 3 bases and V 0 bases, and 4 bases lay outside the gene matches. There are 16 residues in the CDR3. The germline CDR1 and CDR2 sequences are SGHTA and FQGNSA. DNA of the CDR3: TGTGCCAGCAGCTTAGCAATGGGGACAGGGGGCTACGAGCAGTACTTC. It specifies CASSLAMGTGGYEQYF. Full variable domain (missing parts from reference TRBV7-2 and TRBJ2-7): GAGVSQSPSNKVTEKGKDVELRCDPISGHTALYWYRQSLGQGLEFLIYFQGNSAPDKSGLPSDRFSAERTGGSVSTLTIQRTQQEDSAVYLCASSLAMGTGGYEQYFGPGTRLTVT.

In nucleotides, the CDR3 is TGCGCCAGCAGCCCAGATGCACTAGCGGGAGGGCCGGGAGAGACCCAGTACTTC. This translates into CASSPDALAGGPGETQYF. This chain joins TRBV4-3 and TRBJ2-5, with 13 nucleotides matching TRBD2. Per the germline V gene, CDR1 is LGHNA and CDR2 is YSLEER. The CDR3 extends over 18 amino acids. V was clipped by 4 bases and J by 4 bases; unmatched bases: 12.

This clone has more than one count but fewer than ten. This sequence joins TRBV29-1 and TRBJ2-2, with a weak D call TRBD1 (6 bases). Trimming removed 5 bases from V and 1 base from J, with 14 bases in between. Looked up from germline, CDR1 is SQVTM and CDR2 is ANQGSEA. The CDR3 totals 15 residues. The CDR3 coding sequence is TGCAGCGTTCATTATGCGACAGGGAACACCGGGGAGCTGTTTTTT. Encoded protein: CSVHYATGNTGELFF.

V gene TRBV11-3 combines with J gene TRBJ2-3, with a possible D match to TRBD1 (5 bases). The CDR3 loop spans 13 amino acids. CDR1 and CDR2 (germline): SGHNT, YENEEA. Trimming removed 6 bases at V and 6 bases at J, with 13 bases between. The DNA of the CDR3 is TGTGCCAGCAGTGCAGGGCGGTTCGATACGCAGTATTTT. This translates into CASSAGRFDTQYF. The full variable domain, its missing parts supplied by reference TRBV11-3 and TRBJ2-3, is EAGVVQSPRYKIIEKKQPVAFWCNPISGHNTLYWYLQNLGQGPELLIRYENEEAVDDSQLPKDRFSAERLKGVDSTLKIQPAELGDSAVYLCASSAGRFDTQYFGPGTRLTVL.

This clone was observed a few times. The V call is TRBV18, the J call TRBJ2-6; possible D gene TRBD1, 5 bases. Germline CDR1 is KGHSH and CDR2 is LQKENI. V was cut by 2 bases and J by 0 bases, with 11 bases left in between. This CDR3 has 17 residues. The CDR3 region is CASSPAGPSSGANVLTF. In nucleotides, the CDR3 is TGTGCCAGCTCACCAGCAGGGCCCAGCTCTGGGGCCAACGTCCTGACTTTC.